Listed below are T cell receptor beta chains from one sample, sequenced in a study of cytomegalovirus exposure and HLA in healthy donors. Using immunoSEQ multiplex PCR, the repertoire was profiled, and TCRdb retains in-frame clones only, with some absent. The table lists 150,000 to 200,000 clones, 60% to 80% of them singletons. The specimen was PBMCs. Receptors were obtained from a woman aged 40 to 55 in good health and CMV-seropositive. The CDR3 runs from the conserved cysteine through the conserved F or W. D genes are given only for firm matches. Clone sizes are given selectively: once, few, many, or a class where the clone is expanded.

clone_size	d_call	v_call	j_call	cdr3_aa	cdr3_nt
few	TRBD1	TRBV28	TRBJ2-7	CASRRDRGCEQYF	TGTGCCAGCAGGCGGGACAGGGGCTGCGAGCAGTACTTC
few	-	TRBV25-1	TRBJ1-1	CASSVTGGATEAFF	TGTGCCAGCAGTGTTACCGGTGGGGCCACTGAAGCTTTCTTT
-	TRBD2	TRBV5-1	TRBJ2-1	CASSLTSVNEQFF	TGCGCCAGCAGCTTGACTAGCGTCAATGAGCAGTTCTTC
-	-	TRBV28	TRBJ2-5	CASSLVRESQETQYF	TGTGCCAGCAGTTTAGTGCGGGAATCCCAAGAGACCCAGTACTTC
-	-	TRBV6-1	TRBJ2-1	CASMGEIAVGEQFF	TGTGCCAGCATGGGAGAGATAGCGGTCGGTGAGCAGTTCTTC
-	TRBD1	TRBV9	TRBJ1-3	CASSVGKTRGQGYSGNTIYF	TGTGCCAGCAGCGTAGGAAAGACGAGGGGACAGGGATACTCTGGAAACACCATATATTTT
-	-	TRBV6-6	TRBJ1-1	CASSYSRGAEAFF	TGTGCCAGCAGTTATTCCAGGGGTGCTGAAGCTTTCTTT
few	-	TRBV28	TRBJ1-4	CASSLAEKLFF	TGTGCCAGCAGTTTAGCGGAAAAACTGTTTTTT
-	-	TRBV19	TRBJ2-1	CASSILQGLYNEQFF	TGTGCCAGTAGTATATTGCAAGGACTTTACAATGAGCAGTTCTTC
-	TRBD1	TRBV2	TRBJ1-1	CASRGQGASVNTEAFF	TGTGCCAGCAGGGGACAGGGAGCCTCGGTGAACACTGAAGCTTTCTTT
-	TRBD1	TRBV7-3	TRBJ2-7	CASSPQTGEGYGQYF	TGTGCCAGCAGCCCTCAGACAGGGGAAGGCTACGGGCAGTACTTC
-	TRBD1	TRBV5-1	TRBJ1-2	CASSVDRDPYGYTF	TGCGCCAGCAGCGTAGACAGGGACCCCTATGGCTACACCTTC
-	-	TRBV28	TRBJ1-2	CASTAPSGYGYTF	TGTGCCAGCACCGCCCCGTCCGGCTATGGCTACACCTTC
-	TRBD2	TRBV25-1	TRBJ2-3	CASSGTSGGTDTQYF	TGTGCCAGCAGTGGGACTAGCGGGGGAACAGATACGCAGTATTTT
once	-	TRBV11-2	TRBJ2-7	CASRIGGPHEQYF	TGTGCCAGCAGAATCGGAGGGCCGCACGAGCAGTACTTC
-	-	TRBV5-1	TRBJ2-7	CASSFREGYEQYF	TGCGCCAGCAGCTTCCGGGAAGGTTACGAGCAGTACTTC
-	TRBD1	TRBV14	TRBJ1-1	CASRPDRGEGNTEAFF	TGTGCCAGCAGACCGGACAGGGGAGAAGGGAACACTGAAGCTTTCTTT
-	-	TRBV18	TRBJ2-1	CASSPLDGQGNEQFF	TGTGCCAGCTCACCCCTAGATGGTCAGGGAAACGAGCAGTTCTTC
-	TRBD1	TRBV6-5	TRBJ2-7	CASSSQTGREQYF	TGTGCCAGCAGTTCACAGACAGGGCGCGAGCAGTACTTC
-	-	TRBV7-6	TRBJ1-6	CASSLFGTSNSPLHF	TGTGCCAGCAGCTTATTCGGGACAAGTAACTCACCCCTCCACTTT
-	TRBD2	TRBV29-1	TRBJ2-3	CSVAVAGGTDTQYF	TGCAGCGTTGCCGTAGCGGGGGGCACAGATACGCAGTATTTT
-	-	TRBV10-3	TRBJ2-1	CAISESSSNEQFF	TGTGCCATCAGTGAGTCGAGTAGCAATGAGCAGTTCTTC
-	-	TRBV7-8	TRBJ1-2	CASTPLRTVSYTF	TGTGCCAGCACCCCTCTCCGGACAGTGAGCTACACCTTC
once	TRBD2	TRBV4-3	TRBJ2-3	CASSQDPSGRSSTDTQYF	TGCGCCAGCAGCCAAGACCCTAGCGGGAGGTCCAGCACAGATACGCAGTATTTT
-	-	TRBV6-1	TRBJ2-3	CASSPLASTDTQYF	TGTGCCAGCAGTCCACTCGCAAGCACAGATACGCAGTATTTT
-	-	TRBV29-1	TRBJ2-3	CSVARARLKKSTSTDTQYF	TGCAGCGTTGCCAGGGCCAGGCTCAAAAAATCCACTAGCACAGATACGCAGTATTTT
-	-	TRBV18	TRBJ1-2	CASSESRGYTF	TGTGCCAGCTCCGAGAGTCGCGGCTACACCTTC
-	-	TRBV9	TRBJ2-7	CASSVSRVPYEQYF	TGTGCCAGCAGCGTGAGCAGGGTGCCCTACGAGCAGTACTTC
-	TRBD1	TRBV6-5	TRBJ2-1	CASSYRDKGAEQFF	TGTGCCAGCAGTTACAGGGACAAGGGGGCTGAGCAGTTCTTC
-	TRBD2	TRBV19	TRBJ2-3	CASSVYTGTSVPDTQYF	TGTGCCAGTAGTGTCTATACCGGGACTAGCGTCCCAGATACGCAGTATTTT
-	TRBD1	TRBV7-2	TRBJ2-7	CASSLAGTGLPYEQYF	TGTGCCAGCAGCTTAGCGGGGACAGGGTTACCCTACGAGCAGTACTTC
-	-	TRBV2	TRBJ1-1	CASSEVRGLNTEAFF	TGTGCCAGCAGTGAAGTTAGGGGATTGAACACTGAAGCTTTCTTT
-	-	TRBV6-1	TRBJ2-7	CASSGLGGAGPYEQYF	TGTGCCAGCAGTGGACTAGGGGGCGCGGGGCCCTACGAGCAGTACTTC
-	-	TRBV27	TRBJ2-7	CASSSAGRPSYEQYF	TGTGCCAGCAGTTCCGCGGGCAGGCCCTCCTACGAGCAGTACTTC
few	TRBD2	TRBV7-3	TRBJ2-1	CASSLEASGGNEQFF	TGTGCCAGCAGCTTAGAGGCTAGCGGGGGCAATGAGCAGTTCTTC
-	-	TRBV11-2	TRBJ1-2	CASRTIQVPFPYGYTF	TGTGCCAGCAGGACTATCCAGGTCCCTTTCCCCTATGGCTACACCTTC
-	-	TRBV2	TRBJ2-5	CASGEREETQYF	TGTGCCAGTGGGGAGAGGGAAGAGACCCAGTACTTC
once	-	TRBV6-6	TRBJ2-7	CASSEGAGQGYEQYF	TGTGCCAGCAGCGAGGGCGCGGGTCAAGGGTACGAGCAGTACTTC
-	-	TRBV5-1	TRBJ1-2	CASSFPGHYGYTF	TGCGCCAGCAGCTTTCCAGGGCACTATGGCTACACCTTC
-	TRBD1	TRBV18	TRBJ2-3	CASSPLPQNRDRGLDTQYF	TGTGCCAGCTCACCGCTCCCTCAAAACCGGGACAGGGGGCTGGATACGCAGTATTTT
-	TRBD2	TRBV9	TRBJ2-7	CASSVAAGTNEQYF	TGTGCCAGCAGCGTAGCAGCGGGAACGAACGAGCAGTACTTC
-	-	TRBV15	TRBJ2-1	CAVRDSYNEQFF	TGTGCCGTCAGGGACTCCTACAATGAGCAGTTCTTC